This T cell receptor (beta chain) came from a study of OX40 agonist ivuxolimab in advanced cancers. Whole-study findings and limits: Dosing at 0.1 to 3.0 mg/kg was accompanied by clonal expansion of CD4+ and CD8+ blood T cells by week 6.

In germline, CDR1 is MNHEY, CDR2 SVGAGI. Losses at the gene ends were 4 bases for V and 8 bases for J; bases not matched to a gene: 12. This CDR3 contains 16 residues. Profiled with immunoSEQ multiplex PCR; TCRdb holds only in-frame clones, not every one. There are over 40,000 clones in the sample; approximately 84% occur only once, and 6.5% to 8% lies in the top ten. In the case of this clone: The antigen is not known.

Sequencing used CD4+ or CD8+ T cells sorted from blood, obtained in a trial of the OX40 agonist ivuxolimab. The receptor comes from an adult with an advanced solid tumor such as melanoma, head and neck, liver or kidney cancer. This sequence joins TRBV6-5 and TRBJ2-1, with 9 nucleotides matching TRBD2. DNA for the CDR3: TGTGCCAGCAGTTCCGTGGCTAGCGGGATAGTCCATGAGCAGTTCTTC. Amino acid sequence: CASSSVASGIVHEQFF.